The 21 T cell receptor beta chains presented below share a single source sample, sequenced in a study of T-cell reconstitution after alpha-beta-depleted transplantation in children. TCRbeta library preparation incorporated unique molecular identifiers. In TCRdb, the PCR reads were re-called with MiXCR into one record per CDR3 protein. The table records some 350,000 distinct CDR3 sequences, 9% to 12% of them present only once. This material consisted of PBMCs from the stem cell graft donor, taken from the stem cell graft. All receptors come from a human donor who donated a stem cell graft to a child with acute lymphoblastic leukemia.

This clonotype was found many times. The chain couples TRBV4-3 to TRBJ2-1; a weak D match, TRBD2 (5 bases). The CDR3 covers 15 residues. Germline assignment: CDR1 LGHNA and CDR2 YSLEER. Trimming cost V 6 bases and J 8 bases, with 20 bases left between them. CDR3 amino acids: CASSSASFPPDEQFF. The CDR3 DNA reads as TGCGCCAGCAGTTCCGCTAGCTTTCCCCCCGATGAGCAGTTCTTC.

The rearrangement joins TRBV27 to TRBJ1-6, with D possibly matching TRBD1 (6 bases). This CDR3 spans 16 amino acids. V was shortened by 5 bases and J by 2 bases, with 13 bases between the two germline ends. Germline assignment: CDR1 MNHEY and CDR2 SMNVEV (reference sequence). This chain's CDR3 is CASSLQGWPYNSPLHF. The CDR3 DNA reads TGTGCCAGCAGTCTTCAGGGGTGGCCCTATAATTCACCCCTCCACTTT.

There are many counts of this clonotype. The chain uses TRBV7-9 and TRBJ1-2, with 12 nucleotides matching TRBD1. This CDR3 has 15 amino acids. Germline trimming cut 2 bases from V and 7 bases from J; bases unmatched to any gene: 5. Germline CDR1 reads SEHNR; CDR2 reads FQNEAQ (reference sequence). The CDR3 spells CASSLTGQGAGGYTF. For the CDR3, the DNA is TGTGCCAGCAGCTTAACGGGACAGGGGGCTGGTGGCTACACCTTC.

This clonotype was seen a handful of times. The gene calls are TRBV7-9 and TRBJ2-3; weak D call: TRBD2 (6 bases). Germline V gene lookup returns CDR1 SEHNR and CDR2 FQNEAQ (reference sequence). V was shortened by 6 bases and J by 4 bases, with 23 bases between the two germline ends. The CDR3 runs 17 residues. CDR3 sequence: CASRRSGTPNEADTQYF. The CDR3 DNA follows: TGTGCCAGCAGGCGTTCCGGGACTCCTAACGAGGCAGATACGCAGTATTTT.

There are many counts of this clonotype. The chain has TRBV28 and TRBJ1-6; no clear D. Germline values: CDR1 MDHEN, CDR2 SYDVKM. The CDR3 is 20 residues long. Trimming cost V 5 bases and J 0 bases, with 23 bases left between them. The CDR3 DNA reads as TGTGCCAGCAGTCCCCAGGCCCACCACCTGCCTAGCTCCTATAATTCACCCCTCCACTTT. Amino acids: CASSPQAHHLPSSYNSPLHF.

V is TRBV12-3 or TRBV12-4 and J is TRBJ2-2; D tentatively fits TRBD1 or TRBD2 (6 bases each). Trimming removed 5 bases from V and 3 bases from J, with 19 bases in between. This CDR3 has 17 amino acids. In DNA, the CDR3 is TGTGCCAGCAGTCCCGCCCGGGGGCTGGAGGACACCGGGGAGCTGTTTTTT. This translates into CASSPARGLEDTGELFF.

This clonotype was found a few times. This rearrangement joins TRBV5-1 to TRBJ2-1; TRBD2 matches at 10 bases. The CDR3 totals 19 residues. The V gene end was trimmed by 4 bases and the J gene end by 0 bases; junction bases not matched to a gene: 13. In germline, CDR1 is SGHRS, CDR2 YFSETQ. CDR3 in amino acids: CASSPGTSEGVSSYNEQFF. The CDR3 coding sequence is TGCGCCAGCAGCCCCGGGACTAGCGAGGGGGTTAGCTCCTACAATGAGCAGTTCTTC.

Only a few counts were recorded for this clonotype. V is TRBV12-3 or TRBV12-4 and J is TRBJ2-1, with D possibly being TRBD2 (5 bases). This CDR3 is built from 15 residues. Between the trimmed V and J ends, which lost 6 bases and 4 bases, there was a span of 16 bases. CDR3 protein: CASRLGGWRYNEQFF. As DNA, the CDR3 is TGTGCCAGCAGACTCGGAGGTTGGCGGTACAATGAGCAGTTCTTC.

This clonotype was observed a few times. The rearrangement links TRBV5-5 to TRBJ2-5, with 7 positions matching TRBD1. Germline V gene sequence: CDR1 SGHKS, CDR2 YYEKEE (reference sequence). This CDR3 contains 14 residues. After removal of 0 bases from V and 7 bases from J, the junction contained 6 bases not matched to a gene. The CDR3 sequence: CASSLEGGLGTQYF. The CDR3 nucleotides read TGTGCCAGCAGCTTGGAAGGGGGCTTAGGGACCCAGTACTTC.

This clonotype was found a few times. The rearrangement links TRBV15 to TRBJ2-7; no clear D gene. CDR1 LNHNV and CDR2 YYDKDF come from the germline V gene (reference sequence). The CDR3 totals 13 residues. Between the trimmed V and J ends, which lost 3 bases and 7 bases, there was a span of 13 bases. Here the CDR3 reads CATSSSPVREQYF. The CDR3 bases are TGTGCCACCAGCAGCAGCCCCGTGAGGGAGCAGTACTTC. Drawing the rest from reference TRBV15 and TRBJ2-7, the complete variable domain is DAMVIQNPRYQVTQFGKPVTLSCSQTLNHNVMYWYQQKSSQAPKLLFHYYDKDFNNEADTPDNFQSRRPNTSFCFLDIRSPGLGDTAMYLCATSSSPVREQYFGPGTRLTVT.

The chain has TRBV20-1 and TRBJ2-5; maybe TRBD2 (5 bases). The CDR3 spans 13 residues. V shed 6 bases and J shed 5 bases, with 16 bases lying between them. Germline-derived CDR1 and CDR2 are DFQATT and SNEGSKA (reference sequence). CDR3 sequence: CSAEGPALETQYF. CDR3 coding DNA: TGCAGTGCCGAGGGCCCAGCGCTCGAGACCCAGTACTTC.

In this sample, this clonotype turned up a few times. V is TRBV27 and J is TRBJ2-5; TRBD2 matches 9 bases. The J segment lost 5 bases and the V segment lost 0 bases, leaving 10 bases of the junction unmatched. The CDR3 has 17 amino acids. Germline CDR1 is MNHEY and CDR2 is SMNVEV (reference sequence). The CDR3 nucleotides are TGTGCCAGCAGTTTATCCTCTAGCGGGATTACTGGGGAGACCCAGTACTTC. This encodes CASSLSSSGITGETQYF.

This clonotype showed up many times. J is TRBJ2-7 and V is TRBV29-1; TRBD1 might be the D (5 bases). In germline, CDR1 is SQVTM, CDR2 ANQGSEA. This CDR3 region has 11 residues. With 2 bases removed from V and 12 bases from J, the gap between germline ends came to 14 bases. The CDR3: CSVEIGTGRYF. CDR3 nucleotide sequence: TGCAGCGTTGAAATCGGTACAGGACGGTACTTC.

The chain is built from TRBV29-1 and TRBJ2-1; possibly TRBD2 for D (6 bases). Germline V gene data show CDR1 as SQVTM and CDR2 as ANQGSEA. This CDR3 contains 12 residues. Trimming removed 7 bases from V and 7 bases from J, with 14 bases in between. Here the CDR3 DNA reads TGCAGCGCAGACGGGAGACTGAATGAGCAGTTCTTC. It codes for CSADGRLNEQFF.

There are a few counts of this clonotype. V and J are TRBV28 and TRBJ1-2; the D gene is possibly TRBD1 (5 bases). This CDR3 has 14 residues. The germline V gene encodes CDR1 MDHEN and CDR2 SYDVKM. V lost 5 bases and J 7 bases, leaving 17 bases between the germline ends. The CDR3 bases are TGTGCCAGCAGTCTTCTCAGGGTTACAAGTGGCTACACCTTC. Translation: CASSLLRVTSGYTF.

This clonotype was observed at least ten times. The V call is TRBV27, the J call TRBJ2-6; no clear D gene. Germline CDR1 and CDR2: MNHEY and SMNVEV (reference sequence). The V end lost 1 base, the J end lost 1 base, and 8 bases lay between the germline ends. CDR3 length: 16 residues. The CDR3 protein is CASSLFGSSGANVLTF. The DNA of the CDR3 is TGTGCCAGCAGTTTATTTGGCAGTTCTGGGGCCAACGTCCTGACTTTC.

The table lists this clonotype with many counts. The chain has TRBV12-3 or TRBV12-4 and TRBJ1-5; maybe TRBD1 (6 bases). The CDR3 length is 14 residues. Between the trimmed V and J ends, which lost 6 bases and 7 bases, there was a span of 16 bases. The chain's CDR3 is CASRARDIFQPQHF. In DNA form, the CDR3 reads TGTGCCAGCAGGGCCCGGGACATTTTCCAGCCCCAGCATTTT.

This clonotype showed up just a few times. The chain employs TRBV15 and TRBJ2-7; D is ambiguous. Trimming stripped 4 bases from V and 7 bases from J, with 14 bases between. This CDR3 is built from 13 residues. Germline V gene lookup returns CDR1 LNHNV and CDR2 YYDKDF (reference sequence). As DNA, the CDR3 is TGTGCCACCAGCAACCGGGTATCTGAAGAGCAGTACTTC. It specifies CATSNRVSEEQYF.

This clonotype was seen many times. The chain carries TRBV20-1 and TRBJ1-2, with unresolved D. Germline CDR1 is DFQATT and CDR2 is SNEGSKA (reference sequence). V lost 0 bases, J lost 6 bases, and 5 bases lay in between. The CDR3 consists of 11 residues. CDR3 sequence (DNA): TGCAGTGCTAGAGATCGTCATGGCTACACCTTC. Its protein product is CSARDRHGYTF.

The chain recombines TRBV7-2 with TRBJ2-5, with 8 bases fitting TRBD2. V trimming: 1 base; J trimming: 2 bases; junction bases outside the gene matches: 9. CDR1 and CDR2 (germline): SGHTA, FQGNSA. The CDR3 runs 17 residues. The CDR3 bases are TGTGCCAGCAGCTTAGGCTCGGGAGGGCCGATACAAGAGACCCAGTACTTC. It specifies CASSLGSGGPIQETQYF.

This clonotype was picked up a small number of times. This chain links TRBV10-3 with TRBJ2-1; 8 nucleotides match TRBD2. Trimming took 3 bases from V and 6 from J; bases not matched to a gene: 7. CDR1 is ENHRY and CDR2 is SYGVKD in the germline V gene. CDR3 length equals 15 residues. CDR3 residues: CAISEPSGYSNEQFF. CDR3 bases: TGTGCCATCAGTGAACCTAGCGGGTACAGCAATGAGCAGTTCTTC.